These T cell receptor beta chains were read from a single sample in a study of response to subunit inactivated influenza vaccine. TCRdb passed the RT-PCR reads through MiXCR, listing each CDR3 protein once. The table includes fewer than 600,000 distinct CDR3 sequences, under 8.5% detected once. The starting material was PBMCs from blood, obtained about 23 months after vaccination. The origin of the receptors is a man in his fifties or sixties who received an inactivated influenza vaccine. Each CDR3 is given with its conserved first and last residue. The D gene is left open where the match is weak. Size values are once, few and many counts, or a class for expanded clones, and some rows have none.

>-|TRBJ1-1|-|TRBV10-3
CAISERGNTEAFF
TGTGCCATCAGTGAGAGGGGTAACACTGAAGCTTTCTTT
>few|TRBJ2-7|-|TRBV20-1
CSASTGGITYEQYF
TGCAGTGCTAGCACAGGAGGGATTACCTACGAGCAGTACTTC
>-|TRBJ2-7|-|TRBV5-1
CASSLEVGSYEQYF
TGCGCCAGCAGCTTGGAGGTCGGCTCCTACGAGCAGTACTTC
>few|TRBJ1-5|-|TRBV20-1
CSARVSKAPTKPQHF
TGCAGTGCTAGAGTCAGTAAGGCACCTACGAAGCCCCAGCATTTT
>many|TRBJ2-2|-|TRBV24-1
CATGDGYPGELFF
TGTGCCACAGGGGATGGATACCCCGGGGAGCTGTTTTTT
>many|TRBJ2-7|-|TRBV7-2
CASSLVGVHEQYF
TGTGCCAGCAGCTTAGTAGGGGTGCACGAGCAGTACTTC
>few|TRBJ2-1|TRBD2|TRBV5-1
CASSHLGLADYNEQFF
TGCGCCAGCAGCCACCTCGGACTAGCGGATTACAATGAGCAGTTCTTC
>few|TRBJ1-5|TRBD1|TRBV24-1
CATSDSTGGSNQPQHF
TGTGCCACCAGTGACTCAACAGGGGGCTCCAATCAGCCCCAGCATTTT
>many|TRBJ2-3|TRBD1|TRBV7-2
CASSLAWNRGAGDSTQYF
TGTGCCAGCAGCTTAGCTTGGAACAGGGGGGCCGGTGATTCTACGCAGTATTTT
>many|TRBJ1-1|-|TRBV29-1
CSVVRGSTEAFF
TGCAGCGTTGTCAGGGGAAGCACTGAAGCTTTCTTT
>few|TRBJ2-1|-|TRBV5-5
CASSLFQATHNEQFF
TGTGCCAGCAGCTTGTTCCAGGCGACACACAATGAGCAGTTCTTC
>many|TRBJ2-1|TRBD2|TRBV20-1
CSAPAREVAGGNYNEQFF
TGCAGTGCCCCCGCCCGGGAGGTGGCGGGAGGGAACTACAATGAGCAGTTCTTC
>many|TRBJ2-3|TRBD2|TRBV29-1
CSVEDRQLAGVPDTQYF
TGCAGCGTTGAAGATAGGCAACTAGCGGGAGTCCCAGATACGCAGTATTTT
>-|TRBJ2-3|TRBD2|TRBV20-1
CSARFARLAGGTDTQYF
TGCAGTGCTAGATTTGCGCGACTAGCGGGAGGCACAGATACGCAGTATTTT